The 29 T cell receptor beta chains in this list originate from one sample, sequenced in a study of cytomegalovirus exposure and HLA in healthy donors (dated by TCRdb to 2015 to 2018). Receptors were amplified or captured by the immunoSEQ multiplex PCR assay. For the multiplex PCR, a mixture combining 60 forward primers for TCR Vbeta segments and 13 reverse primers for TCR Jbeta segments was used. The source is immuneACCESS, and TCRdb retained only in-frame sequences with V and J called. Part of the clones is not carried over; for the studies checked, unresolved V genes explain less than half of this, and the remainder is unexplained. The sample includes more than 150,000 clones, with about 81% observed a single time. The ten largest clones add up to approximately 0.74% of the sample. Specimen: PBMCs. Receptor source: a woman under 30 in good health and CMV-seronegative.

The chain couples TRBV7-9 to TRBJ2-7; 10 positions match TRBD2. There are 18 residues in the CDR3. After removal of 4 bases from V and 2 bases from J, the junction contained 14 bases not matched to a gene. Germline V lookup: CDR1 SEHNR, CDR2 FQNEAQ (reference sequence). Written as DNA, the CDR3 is TGTGCCAGCAGCTCCAGGGGGCCAGGGACTAGCGATACCTACGAGCAGTACTTC. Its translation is CASSSRGPGTSDTYEQYF.

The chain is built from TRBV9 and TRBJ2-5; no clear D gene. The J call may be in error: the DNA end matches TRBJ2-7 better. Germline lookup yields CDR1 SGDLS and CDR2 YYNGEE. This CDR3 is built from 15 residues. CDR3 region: CASSATYSTWGEQYF. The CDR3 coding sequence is TGTGCCAGCAGCGCGACTTACAGTACCTGGGGCGAGCAGTACTTC.

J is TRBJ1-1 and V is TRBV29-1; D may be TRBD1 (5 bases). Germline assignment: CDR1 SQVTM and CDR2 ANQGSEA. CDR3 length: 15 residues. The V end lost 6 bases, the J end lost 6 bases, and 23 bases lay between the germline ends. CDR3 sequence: CSVGRDLLGYAEAFF. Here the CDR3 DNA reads TGCAGCGTGGGGCGGGACCTCCTTGGATACGCTGAAGCTTTCTTT.

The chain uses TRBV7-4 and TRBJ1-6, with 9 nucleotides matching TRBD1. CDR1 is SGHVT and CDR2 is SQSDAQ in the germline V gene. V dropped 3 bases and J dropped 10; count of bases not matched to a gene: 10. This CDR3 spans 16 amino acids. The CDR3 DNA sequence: TGTGCCAGCAGCTTGAGGGACAGGGTAAAAAGATCACCCCTCCACTTT. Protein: CASSLRDRVKRSPLHF.

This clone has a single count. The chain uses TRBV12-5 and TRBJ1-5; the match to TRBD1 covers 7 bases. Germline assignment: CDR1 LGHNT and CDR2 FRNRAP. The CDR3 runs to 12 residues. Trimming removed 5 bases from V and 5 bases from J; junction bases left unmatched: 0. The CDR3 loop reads CASGQGDQPQHF. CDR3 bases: TGTGCTAGTGGTCAGGGGGATCAGCCCCAGCATTTT.

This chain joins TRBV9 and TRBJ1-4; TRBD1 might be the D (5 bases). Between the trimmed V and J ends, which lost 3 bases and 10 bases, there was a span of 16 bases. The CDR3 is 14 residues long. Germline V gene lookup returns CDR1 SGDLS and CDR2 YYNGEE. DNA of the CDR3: TGTGCCAGCAGCGATGGAATGGCGGGGCGAAAACTGTTTTTT. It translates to CASSDGMAGRKLFF.

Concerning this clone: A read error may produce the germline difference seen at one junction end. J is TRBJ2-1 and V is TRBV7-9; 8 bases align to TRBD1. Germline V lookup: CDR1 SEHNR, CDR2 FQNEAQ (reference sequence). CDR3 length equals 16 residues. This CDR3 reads CSSSLITGGVYNEQFF. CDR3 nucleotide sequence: TGTTCCAGCAGCTTAATAACAGGGGGTGTCTACAATGAGCAGTTCTTC.

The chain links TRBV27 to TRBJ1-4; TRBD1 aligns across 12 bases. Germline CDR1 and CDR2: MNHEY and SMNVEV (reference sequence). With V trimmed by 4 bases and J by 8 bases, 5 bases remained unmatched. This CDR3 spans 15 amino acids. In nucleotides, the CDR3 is TGTGCCAGCAGTTCTCCGGGACAGGGGGCGGAAAAACTGTTTTTT. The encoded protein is CASSSPGQGAEKLFF.

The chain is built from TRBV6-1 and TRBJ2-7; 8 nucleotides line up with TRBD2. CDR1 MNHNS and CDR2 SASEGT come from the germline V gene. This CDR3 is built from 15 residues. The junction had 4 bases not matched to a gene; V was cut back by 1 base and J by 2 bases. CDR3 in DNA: TGTGCCAGCAGTGAAGTCGGGGGGGAAACCTACGAGCAGTACTTC. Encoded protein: CASSEVGGETYEQYF.

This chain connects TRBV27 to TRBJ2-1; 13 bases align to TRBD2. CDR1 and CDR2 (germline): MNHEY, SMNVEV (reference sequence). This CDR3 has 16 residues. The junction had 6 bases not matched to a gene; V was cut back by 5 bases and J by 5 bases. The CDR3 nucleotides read TGTGCCAGCAGTCCTCGACTAGCGGGAGGAAACAATGAGCAGTTCTTC. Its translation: CASSPRLAGGNNEQFF.

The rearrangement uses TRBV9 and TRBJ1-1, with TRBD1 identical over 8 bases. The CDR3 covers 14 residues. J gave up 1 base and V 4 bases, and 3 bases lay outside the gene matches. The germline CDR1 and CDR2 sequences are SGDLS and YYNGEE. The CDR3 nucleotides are TGTGCCAGCAGCCTTCAGGGGGCGAACACTGAAGCTTTCTTT. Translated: CASSLQGANTEAFF.

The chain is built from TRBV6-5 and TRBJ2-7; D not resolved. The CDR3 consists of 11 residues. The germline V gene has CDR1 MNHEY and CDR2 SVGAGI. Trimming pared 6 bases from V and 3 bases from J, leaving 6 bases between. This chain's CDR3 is CASSTFYEQYF. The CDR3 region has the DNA TGTGCCAGCAGCACTTTCTACGAGCAGTACTTC.

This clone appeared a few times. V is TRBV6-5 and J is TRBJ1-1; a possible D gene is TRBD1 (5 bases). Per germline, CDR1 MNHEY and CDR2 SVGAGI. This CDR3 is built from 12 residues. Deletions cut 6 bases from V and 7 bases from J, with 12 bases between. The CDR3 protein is CASSPWGGEAFF. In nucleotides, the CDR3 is TGTGCCAGCAGCCCCTGGGGGGGTGAAGCTTTCTTT.

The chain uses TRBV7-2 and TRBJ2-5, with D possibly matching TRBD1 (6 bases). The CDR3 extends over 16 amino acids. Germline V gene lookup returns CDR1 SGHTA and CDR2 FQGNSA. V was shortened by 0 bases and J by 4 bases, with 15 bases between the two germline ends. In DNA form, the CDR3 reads TGTGCCAGCAGCTTAGCTGCGACAGGCGGGTTAGAGACCCAGTACTTC. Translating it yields CASSLAATGGLETQYF.

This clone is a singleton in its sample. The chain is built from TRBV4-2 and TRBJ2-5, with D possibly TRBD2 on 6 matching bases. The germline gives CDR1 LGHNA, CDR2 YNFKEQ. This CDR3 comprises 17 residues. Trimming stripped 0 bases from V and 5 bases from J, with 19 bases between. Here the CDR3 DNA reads TGTGCCAGCAGCCAAGAATCGTCGGGAGCAAGGGGCGAGACCCAGTACTTC. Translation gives CASSQESSGARGETQYF.

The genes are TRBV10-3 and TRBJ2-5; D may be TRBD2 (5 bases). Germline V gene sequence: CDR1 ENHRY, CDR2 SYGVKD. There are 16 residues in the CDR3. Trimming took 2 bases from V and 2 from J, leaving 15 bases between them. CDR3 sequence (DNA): TGTGCCATCAGTGAGGGTTGGGCTAGCCCACAAGAGACCCAGTACTTC. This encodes CAISEGWASPQETQYF.

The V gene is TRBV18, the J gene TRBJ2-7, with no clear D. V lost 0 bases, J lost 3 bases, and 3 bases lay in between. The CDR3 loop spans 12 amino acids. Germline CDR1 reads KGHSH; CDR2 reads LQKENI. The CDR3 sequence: CASSPPNYEQYF. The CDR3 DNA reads TGTGCCAGCTCACCACCCAACTACGAGCAGTACTTC.

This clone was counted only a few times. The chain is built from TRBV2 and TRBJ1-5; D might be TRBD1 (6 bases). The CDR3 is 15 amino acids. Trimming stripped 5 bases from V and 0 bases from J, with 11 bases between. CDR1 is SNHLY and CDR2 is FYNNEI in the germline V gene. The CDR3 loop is CASSTGHLSNQPQHF. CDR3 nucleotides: TGTGCCAGCAGTACGGGACACCTTAGCAATCAGCCCCAGCATTTT.

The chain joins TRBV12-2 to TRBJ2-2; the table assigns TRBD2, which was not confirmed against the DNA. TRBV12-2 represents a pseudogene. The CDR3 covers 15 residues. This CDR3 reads CASLPRTSGAGELFF. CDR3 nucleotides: TGTGCAAGTCTCCCCCGGACTAGCGGCGCCGGGGAGCTGTTTTTT.

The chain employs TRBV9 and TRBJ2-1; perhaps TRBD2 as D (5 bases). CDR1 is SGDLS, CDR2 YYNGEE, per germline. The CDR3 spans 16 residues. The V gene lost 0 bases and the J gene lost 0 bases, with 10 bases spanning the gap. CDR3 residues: CASSVDGEPSYNEQFF. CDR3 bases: TGTGCCAGCAGCGTAGACGGGGAACCCTCCTACAATGAGCAGTTCTTC.

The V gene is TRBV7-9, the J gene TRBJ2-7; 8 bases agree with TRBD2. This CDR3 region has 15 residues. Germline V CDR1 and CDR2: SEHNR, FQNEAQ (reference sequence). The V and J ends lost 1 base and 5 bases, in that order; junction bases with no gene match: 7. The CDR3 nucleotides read TGTGCCAGCAGCTTAGTGTCCGCGGGAGGAGACGAGCAGTACTTC. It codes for CASSLVSAGGDEQYF.

The DNA of the CDR3 is TGTGCCAGCAGCCGTACTAGCGGGACTAACGAGCAGTACTTC. Translation: CASSRTSGTNEQYF. The rearrangement joins TRBV6-5 to TRBJ2-5; 10 nucleotides agree with TRBD2. Judging by the DNA end, TRBJ2-7 fits better; the J call may be wrong. Germline CDR1 and CDR2: MNHEY and SVGAGI. This CDR3 spans 14 amino acids.

This CDR3 is CASSSTLAEKPYEQYF. The CDR3 DNA sequence: TGTGCCAGCAGCTCAACCCTAGCGGAGAAACCCTACGAGCAGTACTTC. The chain couples TRBV7-2 to TRBJ2-7, with TRBD2 matching 7 bases. CDR1 is SGHTA and CDR2 is FQGNSA in the germline V gene. V shed 4 bases, J shed 2 bases, and the junction held 11 bases outside the gene matches. This CDR3 region has 16 residues.

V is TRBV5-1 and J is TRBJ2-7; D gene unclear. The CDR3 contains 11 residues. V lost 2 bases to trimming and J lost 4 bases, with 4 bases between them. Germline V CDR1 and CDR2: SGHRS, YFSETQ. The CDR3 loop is CASSFGYEQYF. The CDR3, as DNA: TGCGCCAGCAGCTTCGGTTACGAGCAGTACTTC. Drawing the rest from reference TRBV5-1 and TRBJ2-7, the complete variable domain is KAGVTQTPRYLIKTRGQQVTLSCSPISGHRSVSWYQQTPGQGLQFLFEYFSETQRNKGNFPGRFSGRQFSNSRSEMNVSTLELGDSALYLCASSFGYEQYFGPGTRLTVT.

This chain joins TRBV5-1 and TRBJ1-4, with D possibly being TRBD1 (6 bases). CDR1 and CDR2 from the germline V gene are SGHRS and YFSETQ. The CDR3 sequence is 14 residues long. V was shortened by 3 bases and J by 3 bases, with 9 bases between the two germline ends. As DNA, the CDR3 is TGCGCCAGCAGCTACAGGGAGCCTAATGAAAAACTGTTTTTT. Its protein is CASSYREPNEKLFF.

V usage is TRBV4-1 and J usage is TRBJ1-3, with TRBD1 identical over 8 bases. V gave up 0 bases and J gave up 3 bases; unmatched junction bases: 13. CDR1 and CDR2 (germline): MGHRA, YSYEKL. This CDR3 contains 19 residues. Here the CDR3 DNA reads TGCGCCAGCAGCCAAGATCTCCCGTTGACAGGGGATAATGGAAACACCATATATTTT. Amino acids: CASSQDLPLTGDNGNTIYF.

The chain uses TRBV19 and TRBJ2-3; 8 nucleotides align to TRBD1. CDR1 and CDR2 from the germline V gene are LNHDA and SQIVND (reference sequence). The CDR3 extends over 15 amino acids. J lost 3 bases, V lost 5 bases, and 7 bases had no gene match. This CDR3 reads CASSRRGLWTDTQYF. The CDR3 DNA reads TGTGCCAGTAGTCGCAGGGGGCTGTGGACAGATACGCAGTATTTT.

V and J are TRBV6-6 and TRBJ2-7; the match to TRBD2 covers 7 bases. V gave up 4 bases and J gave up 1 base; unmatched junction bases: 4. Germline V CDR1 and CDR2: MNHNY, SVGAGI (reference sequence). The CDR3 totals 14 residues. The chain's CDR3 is CASSSTAGSYEQYF. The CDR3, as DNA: TGTGCCAGCAGTTCTACAGCGGGGTCCTACGAGCAGTACTTC.

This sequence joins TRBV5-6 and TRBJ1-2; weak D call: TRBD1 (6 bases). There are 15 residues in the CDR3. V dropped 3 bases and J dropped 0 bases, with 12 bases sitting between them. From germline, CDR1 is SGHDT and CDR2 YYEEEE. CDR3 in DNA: TGTGCCAGCAGCTCCGGGGGGCTAGCTAACTATGGCTACACCTTC. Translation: CASSSGGLANYGYTF.